Listed below are T cell receptor beta chains from one sample, sequenced in a study of OX40 agonist ivuxolimab in advanced cancers. Repertoires were generated with immunoSEQ multiplex PCR, while TCRdb's copy carries only in-frame clones and drops some. The sample records 50,000 to 65,000 clones, 81% being singletons. The sequences come from CD4+ or CD8+ T cells sorted from blood, collected in a trial of the OX40 agonist ivuxolimab. Receptors originate from an adult with an advanced solid tumor such as melanoma, head and neck, liver or kidney cancer. The CDR3 runs from the conserved cysteine through the conserved F or W. Fields, in order: clone size, J gene, V gene, D gene, CDR3 DNA, CDR3 protein. D genes are given only for firm matches. Clone sizes are given selectively: once, few, many, or a class where the clone is expanded.

clone size: NA; J gene: TRBJ1-4; V gene: TRBV30; D gene: TRBD1; CDR3 DNA: TGTGCCTGGATCCGAGCAGGGGGCGAAAAACTGTTTTTT; CDR3 protein: CAWIRAGGEKLFF
clone size: NA; J gene: TRBJ1-2; V gene: TRBV4-1; D gene: NA; CDR3 DNA: TGCGCCAGCAGCCAACTCAGGGCTAACTATGGCTACACCTTC; CDR3 protein: CASSQLRANYGYTF
clone size: NA; J gene: TRBJ2-1; V gene: TRBV6-6; D gene: NA; CDR3 DNA: TGTGCCAGCAGCAGGACCTCCTACAATGAGCAGTTCTTC; CDR3 protein: CASSRTSYNEQFF
clone size: few; J gene: TRBJ1-2; V gene: TRBV9; D gene: NA; CDR3 DNA: TGTGCCAGCAGCGTAGGGAATAACTATGGCTACACCTTC; CDR3 protein: CASSVGNNYGYTF
clone size: NA; J gene: TRBJ2-1; V gene: TRBV4-3; D gene: TRBD2; CDR3 DNA: TGCGCCAGCAGCCAACTAGCGGGGGGGTCCTACAATGAGCAGTTCTTC; CDR3 protein: CASSQLAGGSYNEQFF
clone size: NA; J gene: TRBJ1-1; V gene: TRBV5-4; D gene: NA; CDR3 DNA: TGTGCCAGCACCGCAGGGTTTCGAACTGAAGCTTTCTTT; CDR3 protein: CASTAGFRTEAFF
clone size: NA; J gene: TRBJ1-5; V gene: TRBV6-9; D gene: NA; CDR3 DNA: TGTGCCAGCAGTTCACCTAAAGGGGGGACCCATCAGCATTTT; CDR3 protein: CASSSPKGGTHQHF
clone size: NA; J gene: TRBJ1-1; V gene: TRBV5-4; D gene: NA; CDR3 DNA: TGTGCCAGCAGCTTGTTTTTGGGGACTGAAGCTTTCTTT; CDR3 protein: CASSLFLGTEAFF
clone size: few; J gene: TRBJ2-3; V gene: TRBV5-1; D gene: NA; CDR3 DNA: TGCGCCAGCAGCTTGCCGGGACTTCGCACAGATACGCAGTATTTT; CDR3 protein: CASSLPGLRTDTQYF
clone size: NA; J gene: TRBJ2-1; V gene: TRBV30; D gene: NA; CDR3 DNA: TGTGCCTGGAAGGAAGACAATGAGCAGTTCTTC; CDR3 protein: CAWKEDNEQFF
clone size: NA; J gene: TRBJ2-5; V gene: TRBV11-2; D gene: TRBD1; CDR3 DNA: TGTGCCAGCAGCTTATATCCGGGGACAGGGGTACGGGAGACCCAGTACTTC; CDR3 protein: CASSLYPGTGVRETQYF
clone size: NA; J gene: TRBJ2-3; V gene: TRBV5-4; D gene: NA; CDR3 DNA: TGTGCCAGCACCGGACTGGGGGTATCGGATACGCAGTATTTT; CDR3 protein: CASTGLGVSDTQYF
clone size: once; J gene: TRBJ1-1; V gene: TRBV7-3; D gene: NA; CDR3 DNA: TGTGCCAGCAGCTTAAAGGGGCCGGGTCTACCAGGCCTGAACACTGAAGCTTTCTTT; CDR3 protein: CASSLKGPGLPGLNTEAFF
clone size: NA; J gene: TRBJ2-4; V gene: TRBV6-1; D gene: NA; CDR3 DNA: TGTGCCAGCAGTGAAATTAACGTCAAAAACATTCAGTACTTC; CDR3 protein: CASSEINVKNIQYF
clone size: many; J gene: TRBJ1-5; V gene: TRBV30; D gene: NA; CDR3 DNA: TGTGCCTGGAGTGCGAGGGGGGCTCCGAATCAGCCCCAGCATTTT; CDR3 protein: CAWSARGAPNQPQHF
clone size: NA; J gene: TRBJ1-3; V gene: TRBV5-6; D gene: NA; CDR3 DNA: TGTGCCAGCAGCCCTCGGTCGGCTTGGGGCTCTGGAAACACCATATATTTT; CDR3 protein: CASSPRSAWGSGNTIYF
clone size: NA; J gene: TRBJ2-3; V gene: TRBV7-9; D gene: NA; CDR3 DNA: TGTGCCAGCAGCTTAGAGTCAGGGATGAAAGATACGCAGTATTTT; CDR3 protein: CASSLESGMKDTQYF
clone size: NA; J gene: TRBJ1-4; V gene: TRBV19; D gene: NA; CDR3 DNA: TGTGCCAGTAGTATTTTGAAAACGGAAAAACTGTTTTTT; CDR3 protein: CASSILKTEKLFF
clone size: once; J gene: TRBJ2-3; V gene: TRBV7-7; D gene: NA; CDR3 DNA: TGTGCTAGCAGCTTCACCTTCACAGATACGCAGTATTTT; CDR3 protein: CASSFTFTDTQYF
clone size: NA; J gene: TRBJ2-3; V gene: TRBV6-1; D gene: TRBD1; CDR3 DNA: TGTGCCAGCAAGGGGACAGGGGCGGTCACAGATACGCAGTATTTT; CDR3 protein: CASKGTGAVTDTQYF
clone size: NA; J gene: TRBJ2-1; V gene: TRBV18; D gene: TRBD2; CDR3 DNA: TGTGCCAGCTATCCAGGGCTAGCGGGGAATGAGCAGTTCTTC; CDR3 protein: CASYPGLAGNEQFF
clone size: NA; J gene: TRBJ2-7; V gene: TRBV6-6; D gene: TRBD1; CDR3 DNA: TGTGCCAGCAGTGCGACAGGGGGCCCTCAGAGGGAGCAGTACTTC; CDR3 protein: CASSATGGPQREQYF
clone size: NA; J gene: TRBJ1-5; V gene: TRBV19; D gene: NA; CDR3 DNA: TGTGCCAGTAGTATCACGCCAGGGGCCACCGGACAGCCCCAGCATTTT; CDR3 protein: CASSITPGATGQPQHF
clone size: NA; J gene: TRBJ2-5; V gene: TRBV5-8; D gene: NA; CDR3 DNA: TGTGCCAGCAGCTTGAACGGTCGGGAAGAGACCCAGTACTTC; CDR3 protein: CASSLNGREETQYF
clone size: NA; J gene: TRBJ2-7; V gene: TRBV2; D gene: NA; CDR3 DNA: TGTGCCAGCAGTGAATACAACTACGAGCAGTACTTC; CDR3 protein: CASSEYNYEQYF
clone size: once; J gene: TRBJ1-6; V gene: TRBV5-6; D gene: NA; CDR3 DNA: TGTGCCAGCAGACGTGACAGAAGCAATTCACCCCTCCACTTT; CDR3 protein: CASRRDRSNSPLHF
clone size: NA; J gene: TRBJ2-6; V gene: TRBV2; D gene: NA; CDR3 DNA: TGTGCCAGCAGTGTAATCCCCTCTGGGGCCAACGTCCTGACTTTC; CDR3 protein: CASSVIPSGANVLTF
clone size: NA; J gene: TRBJ2-7; V gene: TRBV10-3; D gene: NA; CDR3 DNA: TGTGCCATCAGTGAGTGGGACAACTACGAGCAGTACTTC; CDR3 protein: CAISEWDNYEQYF
clone size: NA; J gene: TRBJ1-5; V gene: TRBV10-1; D gene: TRBD1; CDR3 DNA: TGCGCCAGCAGTGGACTGGGACAGACAAATCAGCCCCAGCATTTT; CDR3 protein: CASSGLGQTNQPQHF